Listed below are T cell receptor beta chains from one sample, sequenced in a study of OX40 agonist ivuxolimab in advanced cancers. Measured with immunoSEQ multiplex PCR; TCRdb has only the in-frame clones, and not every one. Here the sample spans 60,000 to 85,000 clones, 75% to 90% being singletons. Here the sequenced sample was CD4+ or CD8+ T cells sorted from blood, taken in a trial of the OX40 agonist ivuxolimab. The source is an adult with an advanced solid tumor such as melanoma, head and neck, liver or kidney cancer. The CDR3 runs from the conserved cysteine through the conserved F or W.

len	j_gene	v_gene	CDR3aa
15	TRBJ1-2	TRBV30	CAWSEGQTTSYGYTF
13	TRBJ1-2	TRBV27	CASSSRQYYGYTF
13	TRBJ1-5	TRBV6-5	CASSQDRTQPQHF
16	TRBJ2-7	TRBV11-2	CASSLDARVLSYEQYF
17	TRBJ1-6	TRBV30	CAWSGKWLGKDNSPLHF
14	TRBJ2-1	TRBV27	CASTKGLPVNEQFF
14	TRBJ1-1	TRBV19	CASTRLGINTEAFF
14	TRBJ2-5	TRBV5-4	CASSLAGGQETQYF
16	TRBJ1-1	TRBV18	CASSPKYSHMNTEAFF
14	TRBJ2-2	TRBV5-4	CASSRETMTGELFF
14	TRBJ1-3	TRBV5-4	CASSPDRAGNTIYF
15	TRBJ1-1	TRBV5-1	CASSLVPTENTEAFF
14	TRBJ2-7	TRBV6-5	CASRRAGGPYEQYF
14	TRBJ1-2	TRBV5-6	CASSVGQSPSGYTF
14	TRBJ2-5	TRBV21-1	CASGRGTLQETQYF
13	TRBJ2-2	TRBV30	CAWSVGGPGELFF
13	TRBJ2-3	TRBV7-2	CASSFTGPDTQYF
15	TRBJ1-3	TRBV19	CASSRSGSSGNTIYF
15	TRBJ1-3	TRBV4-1	CASSQDWASGNTIYF
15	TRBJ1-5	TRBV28	CATSRGLYSNQPQHF
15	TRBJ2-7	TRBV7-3	CASSPRGGAPYEQYF
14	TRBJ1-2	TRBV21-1	CASSPSEPDSGYTF
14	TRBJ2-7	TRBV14	CASTSMGGGYEQYF
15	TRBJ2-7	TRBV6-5	CASGTETSGLHEQYF
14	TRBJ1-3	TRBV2	CASSDFASGNTIYF
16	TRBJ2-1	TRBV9	CASSVDGGGLYNEQFF
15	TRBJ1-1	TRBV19	CASSPGRTGFTEAFF
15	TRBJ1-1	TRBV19	CASSTLGQGRTEAFF
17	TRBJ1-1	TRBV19	CASNLGDRGPMNTEAFF
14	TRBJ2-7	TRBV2	CASSVGETFYEQYF
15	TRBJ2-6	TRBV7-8	CASTLGVSGANVLTF
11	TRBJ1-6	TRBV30	CAWKTGPTLHF
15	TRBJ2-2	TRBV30	CAWRNWGPNTGELFF
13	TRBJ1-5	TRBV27	CASGVGKDQPQHF
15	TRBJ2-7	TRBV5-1	CASSHTPGTEYEQYF
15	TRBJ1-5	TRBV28	CASSLPGQGSQPQHF
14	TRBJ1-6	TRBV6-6	CASSYRRNYSPLHF
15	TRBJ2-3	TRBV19	CASSTRDRAKDTQYF
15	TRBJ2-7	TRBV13	CASSFLTGGNDEQYF
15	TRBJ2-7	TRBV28	CASSIPGSPLYEQYF
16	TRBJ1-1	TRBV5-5	CASSWGTVLLNTEAFF
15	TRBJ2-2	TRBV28	CASRLAGANTGELFF
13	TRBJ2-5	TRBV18	CASSRTDQETQYF
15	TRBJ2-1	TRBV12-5	CASGDAASSYNEQFF
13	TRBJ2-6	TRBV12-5	CASGPSGANVLTF
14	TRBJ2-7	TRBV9	CASSPQQGSYEQYF
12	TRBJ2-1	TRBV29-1	CSVGELYNEQFF
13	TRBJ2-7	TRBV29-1	CSVLTGGGYEQYF
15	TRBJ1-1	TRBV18	CASSNTRQGETEAFF
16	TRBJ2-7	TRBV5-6	CASSLVIAGTSYEQYF
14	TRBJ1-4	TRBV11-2	CASSLGQGTEKLFF
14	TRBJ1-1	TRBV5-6	CASSLVGLNTEAFF
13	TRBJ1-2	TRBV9	CASSVQGFYGYTF
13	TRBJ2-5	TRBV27	CASSRWDRETQYF
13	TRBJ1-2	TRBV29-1	CSGDMTGINGYTF
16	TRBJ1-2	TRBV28	CASSLFGGGSNYGYTF
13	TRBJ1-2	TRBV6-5	CASSWTQGEGYTF